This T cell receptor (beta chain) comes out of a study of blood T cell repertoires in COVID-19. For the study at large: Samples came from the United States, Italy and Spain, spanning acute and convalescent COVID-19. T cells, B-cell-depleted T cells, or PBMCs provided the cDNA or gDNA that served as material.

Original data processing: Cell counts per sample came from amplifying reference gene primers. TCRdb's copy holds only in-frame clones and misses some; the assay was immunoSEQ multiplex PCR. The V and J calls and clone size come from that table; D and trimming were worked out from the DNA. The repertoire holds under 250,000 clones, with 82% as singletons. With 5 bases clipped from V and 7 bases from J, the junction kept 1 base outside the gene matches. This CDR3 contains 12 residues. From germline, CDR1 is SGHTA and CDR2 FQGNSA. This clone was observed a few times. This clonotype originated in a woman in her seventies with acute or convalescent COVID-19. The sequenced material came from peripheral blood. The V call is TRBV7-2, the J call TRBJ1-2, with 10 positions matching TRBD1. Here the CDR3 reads CASSRDRGGYTF. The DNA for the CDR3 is TGTGCCAGCAGCCGGGACAGGGGTGGCTACACCTTC.